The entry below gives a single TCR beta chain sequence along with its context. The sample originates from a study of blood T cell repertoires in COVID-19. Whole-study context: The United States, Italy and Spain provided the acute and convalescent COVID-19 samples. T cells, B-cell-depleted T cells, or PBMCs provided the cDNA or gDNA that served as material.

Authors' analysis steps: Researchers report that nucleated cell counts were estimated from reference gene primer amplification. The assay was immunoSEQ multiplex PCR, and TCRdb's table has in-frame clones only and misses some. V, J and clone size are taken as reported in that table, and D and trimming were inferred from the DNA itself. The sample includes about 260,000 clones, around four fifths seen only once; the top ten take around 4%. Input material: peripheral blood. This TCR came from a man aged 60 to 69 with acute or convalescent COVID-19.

CDR3 nucleotides: TGTGCCAGCAGCGCACTAGCGGGAGGCCGACAAGAGACCCAGTACTTC. It specifies CASSALAGGRQETQYF. The rearrangement uses TRBV2 and TRBJ2-5, with 12 bases that match TRBD2. The CDR3 runs 16 residues. Unmatched junction bases numbered 7, after V lost 6 bases and J lost 2 bases. Germline values: CDR1 SNHLY, CDR2 FYNNEI.